Listed below are T cell receptor beta chains from one sample, sequenced in a study of T cells and Merkel cell carcinoma outcomes. Here immunoSEQ multiplex PCR was the method, and the copy in TCRdb shows in-frame clones only, minus some. This table has approximately 6,100 clones, roughly 77% appearing once. Material: tumor tissue from Merkel cell carcinoma. The receptors come from a human donor with Merkel cell carcinoma. CDR3s include the opening cysteine and the closing phenylalanine or tryptophan. Fields, in order: CDR3 protein, V gene, J gene, D gene. The D gene is left open where the match is weak.

cdr3_aa: CASSDGHLYEQYF; v_call: TRBV6-1; j_call: TRBJ2-7; d_call: NA
cdr3_aa: CASSPGRETTGQYF; v_call: TRBV4-2; j_call: TRBJ2-7; d_call: NA
cdr3_aa: CASTPPQHGPDTQYF; v_call: TRBV5-1; j_call: TRBJ2-3; d_call: NA
cdr3_aa: CASSRIPGGQETQYF; v_call: TRBV6-1; j_call: TRBJ2-5; d_call: NA
cdr3_aa: CASSRGGPATEQFF; v_call: TRBV28; j_call: TRBJ2-1; d_call: TRBD2
cdr3_aa: CASSLISTGLKDEQYF; v_call: TRBV5-8; j_call: TRBJ2-7; d_call: TRBD1
cdr3_aa: CATMIGQGGSPLHF; v_call: TRBV28; j_call: TRBJ1-6; d_call: TRBD1
cdr3_aa: CASSNWGEQYF; v_call: TRBV7-8; j_call: TRBJ2-7; d_call: NA
cdr3_aa: CASSWPGQGTAGANVLTF; v_call: TRBV7-8; j_call: TRBJ2-6; d_call: TRBD1
cdr3_aa: CASSPQRTGVSYTF; v_call: TRBV7-2; j_call: TRBJ1-2; d_call: TRBD1
cdr3_aa: CASSEEEELALIYEQYF; v_call: TRBV2; j_call: TRBJ2-7; d_call: NA
cdr3_aa: CASSQERALTEAFF; v_call: TRBV4-1; j_call: TRBJ1-1; d_call: NA
cdr3_aa: CASSYRVVAGNKQFF; v_call: TRBV5-4; j_call: TRBJ2-1; d_call: TRBD2
cdr3_aa: CASSSGFLQETQYF; v_call: TRBV5-4; j_call: TRBJ2-5; d_call: NA
cdr3_aa: CASSLQGRETQYF; v_call: TRBV7-2; j_call: TRBJ2-5; d_call: NA
cdr3_aa: CASSSLAGGGIEQYF; v_call: TRBV11-2; j_call: TRBJ2-7; d_call: TRBD2
cdr3_aa: CASSLRTGNFYNEQFF; v_call: TRBV5-6; j_call: TRBJ2-1; d_call: TRBD1
cdr3_aa: CAWSTGSETQYF; v_call: TRBV30; j_call: TRBJ2-5; d_call: NA
cdr3_aa: CASSQEPKNNEQFF; v_call: TRBV4-1; j_call: TRBJ2-1; d_call: NA
cdr3_aa: CASSSPAGTGEVDTQYF; v_call: TRBV28; j_call: TRBJ2-3; d_call: TRBD1
cdr3_aa: CSLRVLDYNEQFF; v_call: TRBV29-1; j_call: TRBJ2-1; d_call: NA
cdr3_aa: CASSVQGGIGELFF; v_call: TRBV2; j_call: TRBJ2-2; d_call: NA
cdr3_aa: CAIRPGGSSTDTQYF; v_call: TRBV10-3; j_call: TRBJ2-3; d_call: TRBD2
cdr3_aa: CASSLILGGRSYEQYF; v_call: TRBV5-1; j_call: TRBJ2-7; d_call: TRBD2
cdr3_aa: CASSNGLTGTDTQYF; v_call: TRBV5-1; j_call: TRBJ2-3; d_call: NA
cdr3_aa: CASSVAPRGQGYGYTF; v_call: TRBV9; j_call: TRBJ1-2; d_call: TRBD1
cdr3_aa: CATTPDRQETQYF; v_call: TRBV7-9; j_call: TRBJ2-5; d_call: NA
cdr3_aa: CASSLGFWGATSRTGELFF; v_call: TRBV7-9; j_call: TRBJ2-2; d_call: NA
cdr3_aa: CASRAARGLHGELFF; v_call: TRBV7-9; j_call: TRBJ2-2; d_call: TRBD1
cdr3_aa: CASSQAYNEQFF; v_call: TRBV14; j_call: TRBJ2-1; d_call: NA
cdr3_aa: CASSMYSLGDINSGANVLTF; v_call: TRBV19; j_call: TRBJ2-6; d_call: NA
cdr3_aa: CASQDRGLGTQYF; v_call: TRBV6-5; j_call: TRBJ2-5; d_call: TRBD1
cdr3_aa: CASSPPRAAGNTIYF; v_call: TRBV11-2; j_call: TRBJ1-3; d_call: NA
cdr3_aa: CASSPVPGQGTQPQHF; v_call: TRBV11-2; j_call: TRBJ1-5; d_call: TRBD1
cdr3_aa: CASSLWGISSYNEQFF; v_call: TRBV28; j_call: TRBJ2-1; d_call: NA
cdr3_aa: CASSPYGRVGNEQYF; v_call: TRBV9; j_call: TRBJ2-7; d_call: NA
cdr3_aa: CASSLDGSGANVLTF; v_call: TRBV7-9; j_call: TRBJ2-6; d_call: NA
cdr3_aa: CAWSYVSGGGGELFF; v_call: TRBV30; j_call: TRBJ2-2; d_call: NA
cdr3_aa: CASSAGVETEAFF; v_call: TRBV10-1; j_call: TRBJ1-1; d_call: NA
cdr3_aa: CSVTGGSGYEQYF; v_call: TRBV29-1; j_call: TRBJ2-7; d_call: NA
cdr3_aa: CASSQTLRGTDTQYF; v_call: TRBV5-1; j_call: TRBJ2-3; d_call: NA
cdr3_aa: CASSSTGTAFF; v_call: TRBV28; j_call: TRBJ1-1; d_call: TRBD1